This T cell receptor beta chain originates from a study of T cell responses to AZD1222 COVID-19 vaccine. Overall study results and limits: White British donors predominated, females outnumbered males, and clonal diversity was possibly underestimated.

About this clone: Its cognate antigen is unknown.

Germline lookup yields CDR1 SGHNT and CDR2 YYREEE (reference sequence). The length of the CDR3 is 13 residues. Germline trimming cut 5 bases from V and 4 bases from J; bases unmatched to any gene: 4. Using immunoSEQ multiplex PCR, the repertoire was profiled, and TCRdb retains in-frame clones only, with some absent. The sample has tens of thousands of clones; around nine tenths are singletons. The sample was peripheral blood, taken on day 0 of AZD1222 vaccination. The TCR comes from an adult in good health. The chain employs TRBV5-4 and TRBJ2-5; 8 bases align to TRBD1. The CDR3 DNA reads TGTGCCAGCAGAAACCAGGGGGCAGAGACCCAGTACTTC. It translates to CASRNQGAETQYF.